The rows below give T cell receptor beta chains drawn from one sample of a study of human T cells and chemical hapten exposure. TCRdb recomputed calls from the RACE reads with MiXCR, one row per CDR3 protein. The sample has 80,000 to 100,000 distinct CDR3 sequences, under 14% seen once. The source material was whole blood, sampled in connection with sensitization to the hapten diphenylcyclopropenone (DPC). The origin of the receptors is an older woman with alopecia areata. Some clones in this sample may be carry-over from other donors' samples. Each CDR3 is given with its conserved first and last residue.

v_gene	j_gene	CDR3aa
TRBV25-1	TRBJ1-4	CASSEWAASNEKLFF
TRBV27	TRBJ2-7	CASGSWPEQYF
TRBV9	TRBJ1-4	CASSAGLDRGNEKLFF
TRBV10-1	TRBJ1-1	CASSEGRDTEAFF
TRBV27	TRBJ2-4	CASSKVAKNIQYF
TRBV7-2	TRBJ1-1	CASSMTGNTEAFF
TRBV30	TRBJ1-5	CACSRQGQGGQPQHF
TRBV7-2	TRBJ2-5	CASSLADHQETQYF
TRBV6-1	TRBJ2-3	CASRPGLAGGYTQYF
TRBV12-3/TRBV12-4	TRBJ2-7	CASSAWTWERDEQYF
TRBV29-1	TRBJ1-1	CSVTNTEAFF
TRBV5-1	TRBJ2-1	CASSPNRGGNEQFF
TRBV2	TRBJ1-4	CASRQVADEKLFF
TRBV18	TRBJ1-2	CASSPQAGDLYGYTF
TRBV7-2	TRBJ2-1	CASSLMGGQWDEQFF
TRBV20-1	TRBJ2-1	CSASEGDHNEQFF
TRBV10-1	TRBJ2-3	CASSPSGEPTDTQYF
TRBV7-2	TRBJ2-3	CASSFGAAAGAHTDTQYF
TRBV5-4	TRBJ1-1	CASSVTGASVAFF
TRBV5-1	TRBJ1-6	CASSLVLGPGVTLHF
TRBV18	TRBJ2-3	CASSPGLQTDTQYF
TRBV5-4	TRBJ1-2	CASSGTGTGSTNYGYTF
TRBV3-1	TRBJ2-2	CASSPDREGNTGELFF
TRBV7-6	TRBJ2-3	CASSPTGGTGTDTQYF
TRBV30	TRBJ1-5	CAWSDSGMYQPQHF
TRBV20-1	TRBJ2-1	CSARSRTSGAYNEQFF
TRBV30	TRBJ1-1	CAWSPGQFKYTEAFF